Listed here are 16 T cell receptor beta chains from one sample, sequenced in a study of blood T cell repertoires in COVID-19. Produced via immunoSEQ multiplex PCR; TCRdb's table is partial and in-frame only. The data contain roughly 120,000 clones, about 87% of them singletons. The specimen sequenced was peripheral blood. The origin of the receptors is a woman aged 45-59 years with acute or convalescent COVID-19.

The genes are TRBV15 and TRBJ2-1; 10 bases match TRBD1. This CDR3 is built from 15 residues. CDR1 is LNHNV and CDR2 is YYDKDF in the germline V gene (reference sequence). V was pared by 1 base and J by 6 bases, with 3 bases of the junction left unmatched. CDR3 DNA: TGTGCCACCAGCAGAGCCGGGACAGGGGTCAATGAGCAGTTCTTC. This gives the protein CATSRAGTGVNEQFF. The full variable domain, rest sourced from reference TRBV15 and TRBJ2-1, is DAMVIQNPRYQVTQFGKPVTLSCSQTLNHNVMYWYQQKSSQAPKLLFHYYDKDFNNEADTPDNFQSRRPNTSFCFLDIRSPGLGDTAMYLCATSRAGTGVNEQFFGPGTRLTVL.

This clone was found once. V gene TRBV30 combines with J gene TRBJ1-3; D call uncertain. The length of the CDR3 is 14 residues. The germline V gene encodes CDR1 GTSNPN and CDR2 SVGIG (reference sequence). V was pared by 0 bases and J by 4 bases, with 10 bases between. This chain's CDR3 is CAWSVLGPGNTIYF. The DNA for the CDR3 is TGTGCCTGGAGTGTACTAGGACCCGGAAACACCATATATTTT.

This chain joins TRBV11-2 and TRBJ1-3; D possibly corresponds to TRBD1 (6 bases). This CDR3 is 15 amino acids long. Germline V gene data show CDR1 as SGHAT and CDR2 as FQNNGV. The ends were cut back, 4 bases at V and 5 bases at J, with 15 bases in the middle. The CDR3 DNA reads as TGTGCCAGCAGCTCCGACAGGACCCAAAGAAACACCATATATTTT. As protein: CASSSDRTQRNTIYF.

V gene TRBV28 combines with J gene TRBJ1-6; TRBD1 matches 9 bases. The V segment lost 5 bases and the J segment 10 bases; nucleotides outside the gene matches: 6. Germline CDR1 and CDR2: MDHEN and SYDVKM. The CDR3 runs to 14 residues. DNA of the CDR3: TGTGCCAGCAGTCGAGGGGACAGGGACTCACCCCTCCACTTT. Translation: CASSRGDRDSPLHF.

The V and J genes are TRBV4-1 and TRBJ2-5; possibly TRBD1 for D (5 bases). Per germline, CDR1 MGHRA and CDR2 YSYEKL. This CDR3 is 14 amino acids long. V lost 0 bases to trimming and J lost 6 bases, with 11 bases between them. CDR3 sequence: CASSQDQGTKTQYF. CDR3 nucleotides: TGCGCCAGCAGCCAAGATCAGGGTACGAAGACCCAGTACTTC.

The chain combines TRBV21-1 with TRBJ2-7; the table's D gene call, TRBD1, was not cross checked with the DNA. TRBV21-1 is annotated as a pseudogene. This CDR3 contains 14 residues. CDR3 loop: CASITGQENYEQYF. In DNA, the CDR3 is TGTGCCAGCATCACGGGACAGGAGAACTACGAGCAGTACTTC.

The gene calls are TRBV7-9 and TRBJ1-1; D not resolved. V lost 4 bases to trimming and J lost 3 bases, with 12 bases between them. CDR1 and CDR2 (germline): SEHNR, FQNEAQ (reference sequence). The CDR3 sequence is 14 residues long. The CDR3 protein is CASSSAGRDTEAFF. The CDR3, as DNA: TGTGCCAGCAGCTCTGCGGGGAGAGACACTGAAGCTTTCTTT.

This clone was observed a single time. V gene TRBV28 combines with J gene TRBJ1-2, with D perhaps matching TRBD1 (5 bases). This CDR3 is 13 amino acids long. Looked up from germline, CDR1 is MDHEN and CDR2 is SYDVKM. V dropped 0 bases and J dropped 4 bases, with 6 bases sitting between them. The CDR3 here is CASSLWGGYGYTF. The DNA of the CDR3 is TGTGCCAGCAGTTTATGGGGGGGCTATGGCTACACCTTC.

The chain couples TRBV6-5 to TRBJ1-1, with D perhaps matching TRBD1 (6 bases). V lost 6 bases, J lost 11 bases, and 13 bases lay in between. This CDR3 spans 11 amino acids. Germline assignment: CDR1 MNHEY and CDR2 SVGAGI. The CDR3 loop reads CASSHRGHAFF. CDR3 coding DNA: TGTGCCAGCAGCCACCGGGGACATGCTTTCTTT.

The genes are TRBV15 and TRBJ2-2, with a weak D call TRBD2 (6 bases). Germline CDR1 LNHNV, CDR2 YYDKDF (reference sequence). The CDR3 length is 16 residues. The germline V and J ends were trimmed by 1 base and 6 bases, with 15 bases remaining between them. The CDR3 DNA reads as TGTGCCACCAGCAGAGTAGGTGGAGGGATCCCCGGGGAGCTGTTTTTT. Translated: CATSRVGGGIPGELFF.

This clone was observed a few times. The CDR3 reads CASRLAGGTTQYF. CDR3 nucleotides: TGTGCCAGCAGATTAGCGGGGGGGACGACCCAGTACTTC. The J gene is TRBJ2-5, the V gene TRBV5-5, with 11 bases aligning to TRBD2. Trimming took 5 bases from V and 7 from J; bases not matched to a gene: 4. CDR1 and CDR2 from the germline V gene are SGHKS and YYEKEE (reference sequence). The CDR3 totals 13 residues.

The chain uses TRBV6-2 or TRBV6-3 and TRBJ2-7; D call uncertain. Germline CDR1 reads MNHEY; CDR2 reads SVGEGT. The CDR3 spans 13 residues. Deletions cut 2 bases from V and 5 bases from J, with 10 bases between. CDR3 loop: CASSYNVNNEQYF. CDR3 nucleotide sequence: TGTGCCAGCAGTTACAATGTAAACAACGAGCAGTACTTC.

The chain has TRBV29-1 and TRBJ1-6; 7 bases line up with TRBD1. The CDR3 is made up of 13 amino acids. Per germline, CDR1 SQVTM and CDR2 ANQGSEA. V dropped 6 bases and J dropped 10; count of bases not matched to a gene: 9. CDR3 loop: CSVRQGFGSPLHF. CDR3 nucleotide sequence: TGCAGCGTCAGACAGGGCTTTGGGTCACCCCTCCACTTT.

The chain recombines TRBV6-5 with TRBJ1-2, with D possibly TRBD1 on 5 matching bases. Germline V gene sequence: CDR1 MNHEY, CDR2 SVGAGI. This CDR3 is built from 12 residues. V lost 7 bases to trimming and J lost 4 bases, with 10 bases between them. CDR3 amino acids: CASTTGTYGYTF. As DNA, the CDR3 is TGTGCCAGCACAACAGGCACCTATGGCTACACCTTC.

This clone was seen once. This chain connects TRBV5-4 to TRBJ2-2; D possibly corresponds to TRBD2 (6 bases). Germline V gives CDR1 SGHNT, CDR2 YYREEE (reference sequence). This CDR3 spans 15 amino acids. The ends were cut back, 1 base at V and 2 bases at J, with 9 bases in the middle. The CDR3 protein is CASSLRRGNTGELFF. The CDR3 bases are TGTGCCAGCAGCTTGAGGCGGGGTAACACCGGGGAGCTGTTTTTT.

The chain joins TRBV3-1 (or the pseudogene TRBV3-2) to TRBJ1-6; no definite D call. Trimming left V 1 base short and J 10 bases short, with 5 bases between. The CDR3 runs 12 residues. Germline loops: CDR1 LGHDT, CDR2 YNNKEL (reference sequence). The CDR3 loop is CASSQASSPLHF. The DNA of the CDR3 is TGTGCCAGCAGCCAAGCGTCCTCACCCCTCCACTTT.